The following is a T cell receptor (beta chain) sequence with its context. The antigen is not known. A much larger clone lies a single base off, so this may be a read error. CDR3-region Arm-PCR and iRepertoire HTBI primers produced the TCR beta libraries. TCRdb analysed the multiplex PCR reads with MiXCR anew, one entry per CDR3 protein. Of 300,000 to 400,000 distinct CDR3 sequences in the sample, 15% to 20% were seen once. This record belongs to a study of regulatory T cells in long-lasting Graves disease. Study-wide background: Antithyroid drug intake by newly diagnosed Graves' patients had lasted under 3 months.

Study results and limitations: With a small sample size, accuracy may have been reduced. Patients with persistent disease shared around 2,700 public clonotypes, outpacing the approximately 920 shared by new patients.

Regarding time point: newly diagnosed GD, antithyroid drugs for less than 3 months. Extracted RNA from PBMCs served as the source of the TCR library. An endocrinology department in Xi'an, China, recruited the patients. The germline gives CDR1 MNHNS, CDR2 SASEGT. The CDR3 is 15 residues long. The ends were cut back, 5 bases at V and 5 bases at J, with 18 bases in the middle. This chain uses TRBV6-1 with TRBJ1-1; D is possibly TRBD1 (6 bases). This specimen was peripheral blood mononuclear cells (PBMCs), taken at new diagnosis, from a patient treated with antithyroid drugs. This clonotype was obtained from a female donor with Graves disease. CDR3 bases: TGTGCCAGCAGTCGGAGGGACACTTGGGAGACTGAAGCTTTCTTT. Amino acid sequence: CASSRRDTWETEAFF.